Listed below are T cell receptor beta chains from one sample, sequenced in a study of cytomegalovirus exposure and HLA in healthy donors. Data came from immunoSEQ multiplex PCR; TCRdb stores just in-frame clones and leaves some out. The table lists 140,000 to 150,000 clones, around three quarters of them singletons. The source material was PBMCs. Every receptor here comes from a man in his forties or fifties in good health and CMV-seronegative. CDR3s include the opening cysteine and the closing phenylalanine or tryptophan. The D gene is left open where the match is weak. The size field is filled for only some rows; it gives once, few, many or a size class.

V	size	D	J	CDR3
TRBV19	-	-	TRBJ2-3	CASRQVYIPYTDTQYF
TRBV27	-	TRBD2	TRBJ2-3	CASSGLAVDTQYF
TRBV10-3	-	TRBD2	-	CAISEVAGAYEQYF
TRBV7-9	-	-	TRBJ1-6	CASSLMGGLVNSPLHF
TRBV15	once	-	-	CATGQGYDSIYEQYF
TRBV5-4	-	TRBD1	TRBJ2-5	CASSTGQGQETQYF
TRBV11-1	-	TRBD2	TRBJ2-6	CASSLAGGPFGANVLTF
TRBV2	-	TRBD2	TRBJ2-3	CASSEWRPGTRGTDTQYF
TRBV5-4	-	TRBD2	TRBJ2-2	CASSQQRGANTGELFF
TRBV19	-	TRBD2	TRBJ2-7	CASSTTGTSGIEQYF